The 23 T cell receptor beta chains reported below all come from one sample, sequenced in a study of T cells in Graves' hyperthyroidism and ophthalmopathy. It was RNA transcripts that yielded the amplified TCR beta CDR3 regions. A first-round RT-PCR of the TCR CDR3 used the HTBI primer set. One entry per CDR3 protein results from TCRdb running MiXCR on the multiplex PCR reads. The table lists a few hundred thousand distinct CDR3 sequences, about 20% of them singletons. The specimen sequenced was blood. The receptor source for this set is a woman in her 70s with Graves' ophthalmopathy.

This sequence joins TRBV29-1 and TRBJ2-5, with a weak D call TRBD1 (6 bases). Trimming left V 4 bases short and J 7 bases short, with 10 bases between. The CDR3 has 11 residues. CDR1 is SQVTM, CDR2 ANQGSEA, per germline. The CDR3 loop is CSVVTGGTQYF. CDR3 coding DNA: TGCAGCGTTGTGACAGGCGGGACCCAGTACTTC. The full variable domain, its missing parts supplied by reference TRBV29-1 and TRBJ2-5, is SAVISQKPSRDICQRGTSLTIQCQVDSQVTMMFWYRQQPGQSLTLIATANQGSEATYESGFVIDKFPISRPNLTFSTLTVSNMSPEDSSIYLCSVVTGGTQYFGPGTRLLVL.

This clonotype showed up many times. This chain uses TRBV7-2 with TRBJ2-1; 7 positions match TRBD1. This CDR3 has 14 amino acids. V shed 5 bases, J shed 7 bases, and the junction held 8 bases outside the gene matches. Germline V lookup: CDR1 SGHTA, CDR2 FQGNSA. The CDR3 loop is CASSPRQGRNEQFF. The CDR3 DNA reads TGTGCCAGCAGCCCACGACAGGGACGGAATGAGCAGTTCTTC.

The genes are TRBV2 and TRBJ1-6; D possibly corresponds to TRBD1 (5 bases). Germline values: CDR1 SNHLY, CDR2 FYNNEI. V was clipped by 8 bases and J by 3 bases, with 8 bases between them. The CDR3 loop spans 13 amino acids. CDR3 in amino acids: CASGTDYNSPLHF. CDR3 DNA sequence: TGTGCCAGCGGGACTGACTATAATTCACCCCTCCACTTT.

V gene TRBV3-1 combines with J gene TRBJ2-7; TRBD1 might be the D (5 bases). Trimming removed 1 base from V and 2 bases from J, with 12 bases in between. The CDR3 runs to 15 residues. CDR1 LGHDT and CDR2 YNNKEL come from the germline V gene (reference sequence). CDR3: CASSQAVGPTYEQYF. CDR3 bases: TGTGCCAGCAGCCAAGCCGTGGGGCCCACCTACGAGCAGTACTTC.

This clonotype was detected ten times or more. The rearrangement uses TRBV15 and TRBJ2-1; 8 nucleotides agree with TRBD1. Germline V gene lookup returns CDR1 LNHNV and CDR2 YYDKDF (reference sequence). The CDR3 sequence is 17 residues long. The V and J ends lost 3 bases and 2 bases, in that order; junction bases with no gene match: 9. The CDR3 nucleotides read TGTGCCACCAGCAGGGGCACCGGGACAGGTCCCTACAATGAGCAGTTCTTC. Its protein product is CATSRGTGTGPYNEQFF.

This clonotype was recorded a few times. The chain combines TRBV19 with TRBJ2-7, with 13 bases fitting TRBD2. The junction had 7 bases not matched to a gene; V was cut back by 7 bases and J by 4 bases. Germline loops: CDR1 LNHDA, CDR2 SQIVND (reference sequence). This CDR3 is 15 amino acids long. The CDR3 sequence is CASKSRTSGSYEQYF. In DNA form, the CDR3 reads TGTGCCAGTAAAAGTAGGACTAGCGGGAGTTACGAGCAGTACTTC.

This clonotype was observed many times. The gene calls are TRBV18 and TRBJ2-3; no reliable D call. The V end was cut by 8 bases, the J end by 1 base, with 7 bases between. Germline lookup yields CDR1 KGHSH and CDR2 LQKENI. CDR3 size: 12 residues. The chain's CDR3 is CASSRGTDTQYF. The CDR3, as DNA: TGTGCCAGCAGCAGAGGCACAGATACGCAGTATTTT.

Concerning this clonotype: At one boundary the junction diverges from the germline segment, which might be a read error. The chain is built from TRBV6-1 and TRBJ2-7; 7 positions agree with TRBD1. The CDR3 totals 14 residues. Germline V gives CDR1 MNHNS, CDR2 SASEGT. This CDR3 reads CASRPTGATYEQCF. The DNA of the CDR3 is TGTGCCAGCAGACCAACAGGGGCAACCTACGAGCAGTGCTTC.

V and J are TRBV19 and TRBJ2-5; tentatively, D is TRBD2 (6 bases). Trimming left V 4 bases short and J 5 bases short, with 14 bases between. The germline CDR1 and CDR2 sequences are LNHDA and SQIVND (reference sequence). The CDR3 extends over 14 amino acids. CDR3 nucleotide sequence: TGTGCCAGTAGTACCCGGGACTCCGGGGAGACCCAGTACTTC. This sequence encodes CASSTRDSGETQYF. The full variable domain, with the rest looked up from reference TRBV19 and TRBJ2-5, is DGGITQSPKYLFRKEGQNVTLSCEQNLNHDAMYWYRQDPGQGLRLIYYSQIVNDFQKGDIAEGYSVSREKKESFPLTVTSAQKNPTAFYLCASSTRDSGETQYFGPGTRLLVL.

This clonotype was seen ten or more times. This chain uses TRBV15 with TRBJ2-1, with unresolved D. The CDR3 loop spans 15 amino acids. Germline V CDR1 and CDR2: LNHNV, YYDKDF (reference sequence). The V gene lost 2 bases and the J gene lost 3 bases, with 11 bases spanning the gap. CDR3 protein: CATSRKGMDYNEQFF. CDR3 sequence (DNA): TGTGCCACCAGCAGAAAGGGTATGGACTACAATGAGCAGTTCTTC.

This clonotype was picked up a small number of times. The chain recombines TRBV28 with TRBJ1-1; maybe TRBD1 (6 bases). The V gene lost 6 bases and the J gene lost 4 bases, with 15 bases spanning the gap. From germline, CDR1 is MDHEN and CDR2 SYDVKM. CDR3 length equals 14 residues. This CDR3 reads CASRPSGALTEAFF. The CDR3 nucleotides are TGTGCCAGCAGGCCCTCGGGGGCCCTCACTGAAGCTTTCTTT.

J is TRBJ2-3 and V is TRBV2, with D maybe TRBD2 (5 bases). V was cut by 8 bases and J by 4 bases, with 10 bases left in between. Germline CDR1 and CDR2: SNHLY and FYNNEI. This CDR3 is 12 amino acids long. The CDR3: CASHGIADTQYF. The DNA of the CDR3 is TGTGCCAGCCACGGGATCGCAGATACGCAGTATTTT.

This chain connects TRBV27 to TRBJ1-4; D possibly corresponds to TRBD1 (6 bases). The V gene's germline CDR1 is MNHEY and CDR2 SMNVEV (reference sequence). The CDR3 extends over 18 amino acids. V dropped 5 bases and J dropped 3 bases, with 22 bases sitting between them. The CDR3 coding sequence is TGTGCCAGCAGTCCCAGGGGACGACCCCGAGGAGCTAATGAAAAACTGTTTTTT. Protein product: CASSPRGRPRGANEKLFF.

This clonotype has only one observation. The chain combines TRBV6-2 or TRBV6-3 with TRBJ2-7; TRBD2 is a possible D gene (6 bases). Germline loops: CDR1 MNHEY, CDR2 SVGEGT. Trimming stripped 11 bases from V and 5 bases from J, with 19 bases between. CDR3 length: 13 amino acids. The CDR3 DNA sequence: TGTGCCTGCCTTGGGAATTCGGGAGACGAGCAGTACTTC. Protein: CACLGNSGDEQYF.

This clonotype was counted only a few times. In nucleotides, the CDR3 is TGTGCCTGGGCCGGACTAGCAGCCGGGCACGAGCAGTACTTC. It encodes CAWAGLAAGHEQYF. The gene calls are TRBV30 and TRBJ2-7; 8 bases are a match to TRBD2. The germline V gene encodes CDR1 GTSNPN and CDR2 SVGIG (reference sequence). The V segment lost 5 bases and the J segment 5 bases; nucleotides outside the gene matches: 11. The CDR3 extends over 14 amino acids.

In its sample, this clonotype was seen once. The rearrangement joins TRBV5-5 to TRBJ2-5; possibly TRBD1 for D (6 bases). The CDR3 length is 12 residues. V lost 4 bases, J lost 5 bases, and 9 bases lay in between. Per the germline V gene, CDR1 is SGHKS and CDR2 is YYEKEE (reference sequence). This CDR3 reads CASSATGETQYF. CDR3 bases: TGTGCCAGCAGCGCCACAGGGGAGACCCAGTACTTC. Full variable domain (outside the CDR3, taken from reference TRBV5-5 and TRBJ2-5): DAGVTQSPTHLIKTRGQQVTLRCSPISGHKSVSWYQQVLGQGPQFIFQYYEKEERGRGNFPDRFSARQFPNYSSELNVNALLLGDSALYLCASSATGETQYFGPGTRLLVL.

This chain connects TRBV6-1 to TRBJ1-3; no clear D gene. Trimming cost V 7 bases and J 0 bases, with 16 bases left between them. The CDR3 covers 16 residues. Germline V gives CDR1 MNHNS, CDR2 SASEGT. The CDR3 here is CASIQVGQASGNTIYF. CDR3 nucleotide sequence: TGTGCCAGCATCCAAGTAGGGCAGGCCTCTGGAAACACCATATATTTT.

This clonotype has a count of ten or more. V and J are TRBV12-3 or TRBV12-4 and TRBJ2-2; D is undetermined. The CDR3 runs to 13 residues. Trimming left V 4 bases short and J 5 bases short, with 8 bases between. The chain's CDR3 is CASSSSRTGELFF. The CDR3, as DNA: TGTGCCAGCAGTTCGTCGCGGACCGGGGAGCTGTTTTTT.

This chain links TRBV4-2 with TRBJ2-3; perhaps TRBD2 as D (5 bases). V lost 1 base and J lost 6, with 11 bases in between. There are 14 residues in the CDR3. From germline, CDR1 is LGHNA and CDR2 YNFKEQ. The DNA of the CDR3 is TGTGCCAGCAGCCAAGCGGGATACGTGGATACGCAGTATTTT. Amino acids: CASSQAGYVDTQYF.

The chain employs TRBV10-2 and TRBJ1-1; D gene unclear. Germline V gene sequence: CDR1 WSHSY, CDR2 SAAADI. The CDR3 is made up of 13 amino acids. V lost 6 bases and J 4 bases, leaving 12 bases between the germline ends. In nucleotides, the CDR3 is TGCGCCAGCAGAAAACAAGTCACCACTGAAGCTTTCTTT. Translating gives CASRKQVTTEAFF.

The V and J genes are TRBV3-1 and TRBJ1-5; TRBD1 is a possible D gene (5 bases). This CDR3 region has 14 residues. The germline V and J ends were trimmed by 8 bases and 3 bases, with 14 bases remaining between them. In germline, CDR1 is LGHDT, CDR2 YNNKEL (reference sequence). The CDR3 region is CASGRDGLNQPQHF. The CDR3 DNA follows: TGTGCCAGCGGGCGGGACGGCCTCAATCAGCCCCAGCATTTT.

This chain uses TRBV24-1 with TRBJ2-2; no firm D call. The CDR3 has 14 amino acids. V shed 3 bases and J shed 8 bases, with 12 bases lying between them. The germline CDR1 and CDR2 sequences are KGHDR and SFDVKD. As DNA, the CDR3 is TGTGCCACCAGTGATCCCGGCGGTCTTGGGGAGCTGTTTTTT. As protein: CATSDPGGLGELFF.

This clonotype was seen repeatedly, ten times or more. The CDR3 region has the DNA TGTGCCAGCAGCAAACGTGGGACTAGCGGGTACGAGCAGTACTTC. It yields the protein CASSKRGTSGYEQYF. The genes are TRBV7-2 and TRBJ2-7, with 12 positions matching TRBD2. This CDR3 is built from 15 residues. V was clipped by 5 bases and J by 4 bases; unmatched bases: 6. Germline assignment: CDR1 SGHTA and CDR2 FQGNSA.